Listed below are T cell receptor beta chains from one sample, sequenced in a study of early stage breast cancer tumors. The data were produced by immunoSEQ multiplex PCR, yet TCRdb's version contains in-frame clones alone and is incomplete. The sample has about 19,000 clones; over 70% are singletons. The sequencing input was blood. The receptors come from a person aged 65 to 79 with breast cancer. CDR3s include the opening cysteine and the closing phenylalanine or tryptophan. A D gene is named only where the DNA matches it firmly.

d_gene	v_gene	j_gene	CDR3aa	CDR3nt
.	TRBV4-2	TRBJ2-2	CASSQDSLLTGELFF	TGTGCCAGCAGCCAAGATAGCCTTCTCACCGGGGAGCTGTTTTTT
.	TRBV7-9	TRBJ1-2	CASSLLNYGYTF	TGTGCCAGCAGCTTATTAAACTATGGCTACACCTTC
TRBD1	TRBV18	TRBJ1-5	CASSRDREGNQPQHF	TGTGCCAGCTCACGAGACAGGGAGGGCAATCAGCCCCAGCATTTT
.	TRBV27	TRBJ2-2	CASSSSQRGYTNTGELFF	TGTGCCAGCAGTTCTTCCCAAAGGGGGTACACGAACACCGGGGAGCTGTTTTTT
TRBD1	TRBV6-6	TRBJ1-5	CASSYTGAYQPQHF	TGTGCCAGCAGTTATACAGGGGCATATCAGCCCCAGCATTTT
.	TRBV9	TRBJ1-2	CASSGTNGVYGYTF	TGTGCCAGCAGCGGGACAAATGGTGTCTATGGCTACACCTTC
TRBD1	TRBV30	TRBJ1-6	CAWRSKGQENSPLHF	TGTGCCTGGAGATCGAAAGGACAGGAAAATTCACCCCTCCACTTT
.	TRBV28	TRBJ1-5	CASSLVGQPQHF	TGTGCCAGCAGCCTAGTAGGCCAGCCCCAGCATTTT
.	TRBV5-6	TRBJ2-5	CASSLAVQETQYF	TGTGCCAGCAGCTTGGCTGTACAAGAGACCCAGTACTTC
TRBD1	TRBV7-9	TRBJ1-5	CASSLVTRGHTPYNQPQHF	TGTGCCAGCAGCTTAGTCACTAGGGGGCATACCCCTTACAATCAGCCCCAGCATTTT
TRBD1	TRBV5-1	TRBJ1-2	CASRTGAYGYTF	TGCGCCAGCAGAACAGGGGCCTATGGCTACACCTTC
.	TRBV2	TRBJ2-1	CASSDGGSADEQFF	TGTGCCAGCAGTGATGGCGGGTCTGCGGATGAGCAGTTCTTC
.	TRBV7-8	TRBJ2-3	CASSYGGTDTQYF	TGTGCCAGCAGCTACGGGGGCACAGATACGCAGTATTTT
TRBD2	TRBV5-4	TRBJ2-3	CASSLGLTGGSTDTQYF	TGTGCCAGCAGCTTGGGATTAACGGGGGGGTCAACAGATACGCAGTATTTT
.	TRBV28	TRBJ1-3	CASSQTGGNTIYF	TGTGCCAGCAGTCAGACAGGAGGAAACACCATATATTTT
.	TRBV5-8	TRBJ1-5	CASSPAATQPQHF	TGTGCCAGCAGCCCGGCGGCGACGCAGCCCCAGCATTTT